A single sample gave rise to the 23 T cell receptor beta chains below, sequenced in a study of OX40 agonist ivuxolimab in advanced cancers. Using immunoSEQ multiplex PCR, the repertoire was profiled, and TCRdb retains in-frame clones only, with some absent. The sample consists of 75,000 to 95,000 clones, about 90% of them appearing once. The material sequenced was CD4+ or CD8+ T cells sorted from blood, taken in a trial of the OX40 agonist ivuxolimab. These receptors all come from an adult with an advanced solid tumor such as melanoma, head and neck, liver or kidney cancer.

The J gene is TRBJ2-5, the V gene TRBV20-1; D might be TRBD2 (5 bases). The germline gives CDR1 DFQATT, CDR2 SNEGSKA (reference sequence). There are 11 residues in the CDR3. V was clipped by 6 bases and J by 3 bases, with 8 bases between them. The CDR3 reads CSALGEETQYF. In DNA form, the CDR3 reads TGCAGTGCCCTCGGGGAAGAGACCCAGTACTTC.

The genes are TRBV11-3 and TRBJ1-2, with D uncertain. The CDR3 is made up of 16 amino acids. From germline, CDR1 is SGHNT and CDR2 YENEEA. Trimming took 1 base from V and 5 from J, leaving 17 bases between them. CDR3 nucleotides: TGTGCCAGCAGCTTAGGCGGGATCTGGGCGGGGTATGGCTACACCTTC. Residues: CASSLGGIWAGYGYTF. Filled out from reference TRBV11-3 and TRBJ1-2, the complete variable domain reads EAGVVQSPRYKIIEKKQPVAFWCNPISGHNTLYWYLQNLGQGPELLIRYENEEAVDDSQLPKDRFSAERLKGVDSTLKIQPAELGDSAVYLCASSLGGIWAGYGYTFGSGTRLTVV.

V gene TRBV7-9 combines with J gene TRBJ1-1; 10 positions agree with TRBD1. Germline assignment: CDR1 SEHNR and CDR2 FQNEAQ (reference sequence). This CDR3 region has 16 residues. Germline trimming cut 5 bases from V and 0 bases from J; bases unmatched to any gene: 6. CDR3 in amino acids: CASSDRDRGMNTEAFF. CDR3 bases: TGTGCCAGCAGCGACCGGGACAGGGGAATGAACACTGAAGCTTTCTTT.

The J gene is TRBJ2-5, the V gene TRBV7-3, with 8 bases fitting TRBD1. V lost 0 bases and J lost 2; bases outside the gene matches: 5. The germline V gene encodes CDR1 SGHTA and CDR2 FQGTGA. The length of the CDR3 is 16 residues. The CDR3 loop is CASSLTTGAWQETQYF. The CDR3 DNA follows: TGTGCCAGCAGCTTAACGACAGGGGCGTGGCAAGAGACCCAGTACTTC.

V gene TRBV9 combines with J gene TRBJ1-4; no definite D call. Germline V lookup: CDR1 SGDLS, CDR2 YYNGEE. There are 13 residues in the CDR3. V was pared by 0 bases and J by 8 bases, with 8 bases between. CDR3 sequence (DNA): TGTGCCAGCAGCGTAGGAGAAAGGGAAAAACTGTTTTTT. The encoded protein is CASSVGEREKLFF.

The chain carries TRBV6-1 and TRBJ1-5; 8 bases are a match to TRBD1. V trimming: 2 bases; J trimming: 5 bases; junction bases outside the gene matches: 2. Germline V gene data show CDR1 as MNHNS and CDR2 as SASEGT. The CDR3 extends over 14 amino acids. DNA of the CDR3: TGTGCCAGCAGTGAAAACAGGGGGTATCAGCCCCAGCATTTT. Protein: CASSENRGYQPQHF.

The chain recombines TRBV15 with TRBJ1-1; TRBD1 aligns across 10 bases. Germline V gene lookup returns CDR1 LNHNV and CDR2 YYDKDF (reference sequence). With V trimmed by 3 bases and J by 4 bases, 2 bases remained unmatched. The CDR3 length is 14 residues. CDR3 residues: CATSRGDRGTEAFF. CDR3 coding DNA: TGTGCCACCAGCAGGGGGGACAGGGGCACTGAAGCTTTCTTT.

This rearrangement joins TRBV28 to TRBJ2-7; D is possibly TRBD2 (6 bases). Trimming removed 2 bases at V and 3 bases at J, with 11 bases between. Looked up from germline, CDR1 is MDHEN and CDR2 is SYDVKM. The CDR3 has 14 amino acids. The CDR3 reads CASSLEGGFYEQYF. The DNA for the CDR3 is TGTGCCAGCAGTTTAGAGGGAGGATTCTACGAGCAGTACTTC.

This clone was counted a single time. This chain joins TRBV27 and TRBJ2-7; TRBD1 matches at 9 bases. The CDR3 consists of 14 residues. J was trimmed by 2 bases and V by 3 bases; bases with no gene match: 2. Germline V gene lookup returns CDR1 MNHEY and CDR2 SMNVEV (reference sequence). For the CDR3, the DNA is TGTGCCAGCAGTTTCAGACAGGGGGCCTACGAGCAGTACTTC. It is translated as CASSFRQGAYEQYF.

The chain combines TRBV29-1 with TRBJ2-4; tentative D call: TRBD2 (6 bases). The CDR3 has 13 residues. Germline V gives CDR1 SQVTM, CDR2 ANQGSEA. The V and J ends lost 6 bases and 8 bases respectively, with 17 bases between them. The CDR3 coding sequence is TGCAGCGTCAGGACCGGGGGAGGCGACATTCAGTACTTC. This gives the protein CSVRTGGGDIQYF. Full variable domain (rest looked up from reference TRBV29-1 and TRBJ2-4): SAVISQKPSRDICQRGTSLTIQCQVDSQVTMMFWYRQQPGQSLTLIATANQGSEATYESGFVIDKFPISRPNLTFSTLTVSNMSPEDSSIYLCSVRTGGGDIQYFGAGTRLSVL.

This clone was counted a single time. The CDR3: CASRVAGGPTDTQYF. CDR3 coding DNA: TGTGCCAGCAGGGTAGCGGGAGGGCCGACAGATACGCAGTATTTT. The chain carries TRBV2 and TRBJ2-3, with 11 bases that match TRBD2. CDR3 length equals 15 residues. The germline V gene has CDR1 SNHLY and CDR2 FYNNEI. Unmatched junction bases numbered 5, after V lost 6 bases and J lost 3 bases.

Only a few counts were recorded for this clone. The chain couples TRBV6-6 to TRBJ2-5, with D tentatively TRBD2 (6 bases). The V end lost 5 bases, the J end lost 7 bases, and 17 bases lay between the germline ends. Per germline, CDR1 MNHNY and CDR2 SVGAGI (reference sequence). This CDR3 has 14 amino acids. The CDR3 is CASSVGAGNGTQYF. In DNA form, the CDR3 reads TGTGCCAGCAGTGTCGGGGCGGGAAACGGGACCCAGTACTTC.

The chain employs TRBV5-8 and TRBJ2-3; no reliable D call. Trimming left V 3 bases short and J 0 bases short, with 20 bases between. The CDR3 has 18 amino acids. Germline lookup yields CDR1 SGHTS and CDR2 YDEGEE. The CDR3 DNA sequence: TGTGCCAGCAGCTCTCCATCTCGCAGGCCCCGTAGCACAGATACGCAGTATTTT. It encodes CASSSPSRRPRSTDTQYF.

This chain links TRBV10-3 with TRBJ1-5; maybe TRBD1 (6 bases). Germline lookup yields CDR1 ENHRY and CDR2 SYGVKD. The length of the CDR3 is 13 residues. Trimming left V 5 bases short and J 4 bases short, with 9 bases between. The CDR3 loop reads CAISLQGNQPQHF. Written as DNA, the CDR3 is TGTGCCATCAGTTTACAGGGTAATCAGCCCCAGCATTTT.

The chain combines TRBV6-1 with TRBJ2-5; D possibly matches TRBD1 or TRBD2 (7 bases each). V was pared by 4 bases and J by 5 bases, with 26 bases between. Looked up from germline, CDR1 is MNHNS and CDR2 is SASEGT. The CDR3 has 18 residues. As DNA, the CDR3 is TGTGCCAGCAGTGCCCAGGGGGGGGATTGGGTAGTTACGGAGACCCAGTACTTC. Its translation is CASSAQGGDWVVTETQYF.

The gene calls are TRBV18 and TRBJ1-2; 10 bases match TRBD1. V was clipped by 3 bases and J by 7 bases; unmatched bases: 14. This CDR3 contains 17 residues. From germline, CDR1 is KGHSH and CDR2 LQKENI. The CDR3 DNA reads TGTGCCAGCTCACCCCAGGGACAGGGGAATCAGCCCAGTGGCTACACCTTC. Amino acid sequence: CASSPQGQGNQPSGYTF. Drawing the rest from reference TRBV18 and TRBJ1-2, the complete variable domain is NAGVMQNPRHLVRRRGQEARLRCSPMKGHSHVYWYRQLPEEGLKFMVYLQKENIIDESGMPKERFSAEFPKEGPSILRIQQVVRGDSAAYFCASSPQGQGNQPSGYTFGSGTRLTVV.

V gene TRBV7-6 combines with J gene TRBJ2-6, with D possibly matching TRBD1 (5 bases). Between the trimmed V and J ends, which lost 3 bases and 6 bases, there was a span of 12 bases. The length of the CDR3 is 15 residues. Germline V gene data show CDR1 as SGHVS and CDR2 as FNYEAQ. The CDR3 DNA reads as TGTGCCAGCAGCTTCTACCCAGGGTTGGCCAACGTCCTGACTTTC. Protein product: CASSFYPGLANVLTF.

This rearrangement joins TRBV18 to TRBJ2-2; the match to TRBD2 covers 11 bases. The CDR3 contains 17 residues. Germline trimming cut 0 bases from V and 3 bases from J; bases unmatched to any gene: 3. The germline gives CDR1 KGHSH, CDR2 LQKENI. The CDR3, as DNA: TGTGCCAGCTCACCACCAGCTAGCGGGAGGCACACCGGGGAGCTGTTTTTT. This translates into CASSPPASGRHTGELFF.

This clone was detected only a few times. V gene TRBV7-2 combines with J gene TRBJ1-2, with TRBD1 as a possible D gene (5 bases). Per the germline V gene, CDR1 is SGHTA and CDR2 is FQGNSA. V shed 2 bases and J shed 0 bases, with 13 bases lying between them. The CDR3 length is 16 residues. The CDR3 coding sequence is TGTGCCAGCAGCTTACGGGGACGGTCTACTAACTATGGCTACACCTTC. It translates to CASSLRGRSTNYGYTF. The variable domain in full, with the rest retrieved from reference TRBV7-2 and TRBJ1-2, is GAGVSQSPSNKVTEKGKDVELRCDPISGHTALYWYRQSLGQGLEFLIYFQGNSAPDKSGLPSDRFSAERTGGSVSTLTIQRTQQEDSAVYLCASSLRGRSTNYGYTFGSGTRLTVV.

The chain combines TRBV6-5 with TRBJ2-1; D gene unclear. Germline loops: CDR1 MNHEY, CDR2 SVGAGI. This CDR3 is built from 13 residues. Between the trimmed V and J ends, which lost 0 bases and 5 bases, there was a span of 5 bases. Here the CDR3 reads CASSYSLHNEQFF. As DNA, the CDR3 is TGTGCCAGCAGTTACTCTCTACACAATGAGCAGTTCTTC.

This sequence joins TRBV5-4 and TRBJ2-3; no clear D gene. This CDR3 has 18 residues. The germline V gene has CDR1 SGHNT and CDR2 YYREEE (reference sequence). Trimming pared 4 bases from V and 1 base from J, leaving 22 bases between. The CDR3 sequence is CASSLSASPVRGTDTQYF. In DNA, the CDR3 is TGTGCCAGCAGCCTGAGTGCCAGTCCGGTTAGGGGCACAGATACGCAGTATTTT.

Details on this clone: The DNA is omitted, as the CDR3 cannot be located on it reliably, and the CDR3 follows TCRdb's listing. The V and J genes are TRBV28 and TRBJ1-1; the table's D call TRBD1 went unverified against the DNA. The CDR3 comprises 17 residues, both ends counted. Germline V lookup: CDR1 MDHEN, CDR2 SYDVKM. CDR3 residues: CASSFLAGPLLNTEAFF.

V gene TRBV5-3 combines with J gene TRBJ2-5; perhaps TRBD2 as D (5 bases). TRBV5-3 is annotated as an ORF whose role is uncertain. This CDR3 region has 16 residues. Trimming took 2 bases from V and 2 from J, leaving 16 bases between them. The DNA of the CDR3 is TGTGCCAGAAGCTTACAACTCGACGGGAAGCAAGAGACCCAGTACTTC. This encodes CARSLQLDGKQETQYF.